The 24 T cell receptor beta chains reported below all come from one sample, sequenced in a study of cytomegalovirus exposure and HLA in healthy donors. PCR primers comprised 60 Vbeta and 13 Jbeta primers. Sequencing was performed with immunoSEQ multiplex PCR; in TCRdb, only in-frame clones are kept and a portion is missing. This table has some 130,000 clones, roughly 82% appearing once. The sample taken for sequencing was PBMCs. The receptors stem from a man aged 45-65 years in good health and CMV-seronegative.

The gene calls are TRBV6-6 and TRBJ1-1; D is unresolved. This CDR3 contains 14 residues. Trimming removed 1 base at V and 10 bases at J, with 16 bases between. Per the germline V gene, CDR1 is MNHNY and CDR2 is SVGAGI (reference sequence). Here the CDR3 reads CASSYFDGPAGAFF. The CDR3, as DNA: TGTGCCAGCAGTTACTTCGACGGACCAGCGGGAGCTTTCTTT.

The V and J genes are TRBV18 and TRBJ1-6; tentatively, D is TRBD1 (6 bases). This CDR3 has 20 amino acids. The germline V and J ends were trimmed by 6 bases and 1 base, with 25 bases remaining between them. Germline loops: CDR1 KGHSH, CDR2 LQKENI. CDR3 amino acids: CASSPMKQGRPGSYNSPLHF. The CDR3 DNA reads as TGTGCCAGCTCCCCAATGAAACAGGGACGCCCGGGGTCCTATAATTCACCCCTCCACTTT. Supplemented by reference TRBV18 and TRBJ1-6, the full variable domain reads NAGVMQNPRHLVRRRGQEARLRCSPMKGHSHVYWYRQLPEEGLKFMVYLQKENIIDESGMPKERFSAEFPKEGPSILRIQQVVRGDSAAYFCASSPMKQGRPGSYNSPLHFGNGTRLTVT.

This sequence joins TRBV7-9 and TRBJ2-1, with 8 bases identical to TRBD1. After removal of 5 bases from V and 5 bases from J, the junction contained 8 bases not matched to a gene. CDR1 and CDR2 (germline): SEHNR, FQNEAQ (reference sequence). This CDR3 is 15 amino acids long. CDR3 sequence (DNA): TGTGCCAGCAGCCAGGGGGCAGGGGCCCACAATGAGCAGTTCTTC. Encoded protein: CASSQGAGAHNEQFF.

The CDR3 protein is CASSLGGGERETQYF. DNA of the CDR3: TGTGCCAGCAGCTTAGGTGGGGGGGAACGAGAGACCCAGTACTTC. This chain connects TRBV7-3 to TRBJ2-5, with 7 bases identical to TRBD2. This CDR3 has 15 residues. The germline gives CDR1 SGHTA, CDR2 FQGTGA. Trimming at V came to 2 bases and at J to 4 bases, leaving 7 bases not matched to a gene.

This chain joins TRBV5-1 and TRBJ1-1; TRBD1 is a possible D gene (6 bases). V gave up 1 base and J gave up 3 bases, with 7 bases separating them. CDR1 is SGHRS and CDR2 is YFSETQ in the germline V gene. The CDR3 has 13 residues. The CDR3 nucleotides are TGCGCCAGCAGCTTGAACAGGGACACTGAAGCTTTCTTT. Protein product: CASSLNRDTEAFF.

This sequence joins TRBV7-9 and TRBJ1-2; the match to TRBD1 covers 11 bases. This CDR3 has 14 amino acids. The trim removed 4 bases at V and 8 bases at J, leaving 6 bases unmatched. CDR1 is SEHNR and CDR2 is FQNEAQ in the germline V gene (reference sequence). The CDR3 sequence is CASSYLDRGHGYTF. Here the CDR3 DNA reads TGTGCCAGCAGCTACTTGGACAGGGGGCACGGCTACACCTTC. Filled out from reference TRBV7-9 and TRBJ1-2, the complete variable domain reads DTGVSQNPRHKITKRGQNVTFRCDPISEHNRLYWYRQTLGQGPEFLTYFQNEAQLEKSRLLSDRFSAERPKGSFSTLEIQRTEQGDSAMYLCASSYLDRGHGYTFGSGTRLTVV.

This clone was found once. J is TRBJ1-2 and V is TRBV30; a possible D gene is TRBD1 (5 bases). The V gene lost 3 bases and the J gene lost 5 bases, with 22 bases spanning the gap. CDR1 and CDR2 (germline): GTSNPN, SVGIG (reference sequence). CDR3 length equals 16 residues. In nucleotides, the CDR3 is TGTGCCTGGAGGATGGTTTGGGGGGTTGGGGTTTATGGCTACACCTTC. This translates into CAWRMVWGVGVYGYTF. Based on the CDR3 plus reference TRBV30 and TRBJ1-2, the full variable domain is SQTIHQWPATLVQPVGSPLSLECTVEGTSNPNLYWYRQAAGRGLQLLFYSVGIGQISSEVPQNLSASRPQDRQFILSSKKLLLSDSGFYLCAWRMVWGVGVYGYTFGSGTRLTVV.

The chain uses TRBV6-5 and TRBJ1-1; D ambiguous. Trimming cost V 6 bases and J 7 bases, with 12 bases left between them. Germline V gene data show CDR1 as MNHEY and CDR2 as SVGAGI. This CDR3 region has 12 residues. The CDR3 DNA is TGTGCCAGCAGGGGAGCGAGGGATGAAGCTTTCTTT. Protein product: CASRGARDEAFF.

The CDR3 DNA sequence: TGTGCCAGCAGTGCTGACAGGGTATCCTACGAGCAGTACTTC. This translates into CASSADRVSYEQYF. The V and J genes are TRBV6-1 and TRBJ2-5; 7 bases map to TRBD1. With the DNA end fitting TRBJ2-7 better, the J assignment may be wrong. Germline CDR1 is MNHNS and CDR2 is SASEGT. The CDR3 length is 14 residues.

This rearrangement joins TRBV7-6 to TRBJ1-1; 7 bases map to TRBD1. Germline CDR1 is SGHVS and CDR2 is FNYEAQ. The CDR3 contains 14 residues. The ends lost 5 bases at V and 1 base at J; junction bases unmatched: 4. CDR3 sequence (DNA): TGTGCCAGCAGCGTAACAGGGGAGAACACTGAAGCTTTCTTT. Translated: CASSVTGENTEAFF.

This clone was seen more than once but under ten times. The gene calls are TRBV7-2 and TRBJ1-2; TRBD1 matches at 9 bases. The CDR3 extends over 13 amino acids. CDR1 is SGHTA and CDR2 is FQGNSA in the germline V gene. With 5 bases clipped from V and 13 bases from J, the junction kept 11 bases outside the gene matches. The CDR3: CASSPRTGTGCTF. CDR3 DNA: TGTGCCAGCAGCCCCAGGACCGGGACAGGGTGCACCTTC.

This chain uses TRBV9 with TRBJ2-3; 7 bases map to TRBD2. Germline CDR1 reads SGDLS; CDR2 reads YYNGEE. Germline trimming cut 1 base from V and 2 bases from J; bases unmatched to any gene: 7. This CDR3 is 16 amino acids long. Here the CDR3 DNA reads TGTGCCAGCAGCGTACGGAGCGGGGCCCCCACAGATACGCAGTATTTT. This gives the protein CASSVRSGAPTDTQYF.

The chain uses TRBV7-9 and TRBJ1-2, with 8 positions matching TRBD1. In germline, CDR1 is SEHNR, CDR2 FQNEAQ (reference sequence). V gave up 5 bases and J gave up 0 bases; unmatched junction bases: 5. The CDR3 covers 15 residues. This CDR3 reads CASSPRTGTNYGYTF. CDR3 nucleotide sequence: TGTGCCAGCAGCCCTCGGACAGGGACTAACTATGGCTACACCTTC. Variable domain in full (rest from reference TRBV7-9 and TRBJ1-2): DTGVSQNPRHKITKRGQNVTFRCDPISEHNRLYWYRQTLGQGPEFLTYFQNEAQLEKSRLLSDRFSAERPKGSFSTLEIQRTEQGDSAMYLCASSPRTGTNYGYTFGSGTRLTVV.

The rearrangement joins TRBV5-1 to TRBJ2-1; TRBD2 aligns across 13 bases. Germline V gene lookup returns CDR1 SGHRS and CDR2 YFSETQ. This CDR3 contains 21 residues. The V segment lost 3 bases and the J segment 0 bases; nucleotides outside the gene matches: 15. For the CDR3, the DNA is TGCGCCAGCAGCTGGACCCAAACTAGCGGGGGGGCCTTTAGCTCCTACAATGAGCAGTTCTTC. Residues: CASSWTQTSGGAFSSYNEQFF.

V gene TRBV7-3 combines with J gene TRBJ1-2; 8 bases fit TRBD1. V was clipped by 4 bases and J by 5 bases; unmatched bases: 9. The germline gives CDR1 SGHTA, CDR2 FQGTGA. This CDR3 has 15 amino acids. The CDR3 spells CASSSGTGGLYGYTF. CDR3 coding DNA: TGTGCCAGCAGCTCGGGGACAGGAGGACTATATGGCTACACCTTC.

This sequence joins TRBV9 and TRBJ2-1; 9 positions match TRBD2. This CDR3 comprises 13 residues. Germline V gene data show CDR1 as SGDLS and CDR2 as YYNGEE. Trimming at V came to 6 bases and at J to 5 bases, leaving 3 bases not matched to a gene. The CDR3 nucleotides are TGTGCCAGCAAAGCGGGGGGACACAATGAGCAGTTCTTC. It specifies CASKAGGHNEQFF. The full variable domain, with the rest looked up from reference TRBV9 and TRBJ2-1, is DSGVTQTPKHLITATGQRVTLRCSPRSGDLSVYWYQQSLDQGLQFLIQYYNGEERAKGNILERFSAQQFPDLHSELNLSSLELGDSALYFCASKAGGHNEQFFGPGTRLTVL.

This chain joins TRBV5-1 and TRBJ2-7, with 11 bases aligning to TRBD1. Germline V gives CDR1 SGHRS, CDR2 YFSETQ. The CDR3 is 15 amino acids. The ends lost 4 bases at V and 6 bases at J; junction bases unmatched: 9. CDR3 nucleotide sequence: TGCGCCAGCAGCGCCGGACAGGGGGCGGGGAGCGAGCAGTACTTC. As protein: CASSAGQGAGSEQYF. Full variable domain (missing parts from reference TRBV5-1 and TRBJ2-7): KAGVTQTPRYLIKTRGQQVTLSCSPISGHRSVSWYQQTPGQGLQFLFEYFSETQRNKGNFPGRFSGRQFSNSRSEMNVSTLELGDSALYLCASSAGQGAGSEQYFGPGTRLTVT.

V is TRBV29-1 and J is TRBJ2-7; 11 nucleotides match TRBD2. The CDR3 has 16 amino acids. With 1 base clipped from V and 2 bases from J, the junction kept 7 bases outside the gene matches. Germline CDR1 reads SQVTM; CDR2 reads ANQGSEA. CDR3 bases: TGCAGCGTTGAAGGGATTGGGACTAGCGGAACCTACGAGCAGTACTTC. This translates into CSVEGIGTSGTYEQYF.

In the case of this clone: Other DNA variants within this sample encode the same CDR3. The J gene is TRBJ2-7, the V gene TRBV6-5; 7 nucleotides agree with TRBD1. After removal of 3 bases from V and 2 bases from J, the junction contained 7 bases not matched to a gene. This CDR3 is 15 amino acids long. Germline CDR1 and CDR2: MNHEY and SVGAGI. As DNA, the CDR3 is TGTGCCAGCAGTTATTCCTCCGGGACAGCCTACGAGCAGTACTTC. Translated, it gives CASSYSSGTAYEQYF.

V usage is TRBV10-3 and J usage is TRBJ1-5, with TRBD1 identical over 8 bases. Germline V CDR1 and CDR2: ENHRY, SYGVKD. Unmatched junction bases numbered 8, after V lost 6 bases and J lost 7 bases. This CDR3 has 14 amino acids. The CDR3 protein is CAIRADRENQPQHF. The CDR3 nucleotides are TGTGCCATCAGGGCGGACAGGGAAAACCAGCCCCAGCATTTT.

Details on this clone: One end of the junction is discordant with germline, which a read error may explain. Other nucleotide sequences in the sample specify the same CDR3. This chain joins TRBV12-5 and TRBJ1-6; weak D call: TRBD1 (6 bases). CDR3 size: 16 residues. Germline V gives CDR1 LGHNT, CDR2 FRNRAP. The CDR3 sequence is CASGWDISSYNSPLHF. In DNA form, the CDR3 reads TGTGCTAGTGGTTGGGACATAAGCTCCTATAATTCCCCCCTCCACTTT.

The chain is built from TRBV5-1 and TRBJ1-1; 7 bases align to TRBD1. This CDR3 has 15 residues. V was clipped by 3 bases and J by 1 base; unmatched bases: 6. CDR1 and CDR2 from the germline V gene are SGHRS and YFSETQ. Here the CDR3 DNA reads TGCGCCAGCAGCTCCGACAGGGTGGGGAACACTGAAGCTTTCTTT. Its translation: CASSSDRVGNTEAFF.

The V and J genes are TRBV6-7 and TRBJ2-5; perhaps TRBD2 as D (6 bases). The J call may be mistaken, given a closer DNA end match to TRBJ2-7. TRBV6-7 is known as an ORF, though its function is uncertain. The CDR3 is 15 residues long. The CDR3 bases are TGTGCCAGCAGGTCCCTTGGCGGGGTTCCCTACGAGCAGTACTTC. As protein: CASRSLGGVPYEQYF.

The rearrangement links TRBV2 to TRBJ2-7; 7 nucleotides line up with TRBD1. Trimming took 4 bases from V and 6 from J; bases not matched to a gene: 6. CDR3 length: 13 amino acids. CDR1 is SNHLY, CDR2 FYNNEI, per germline. CDR3 sequence (DNA): TGTGCCAGCAGTGGACAGGGAGCCTCCGAGCAGTACTTC. Amino acids: CASSGQGASEQYF.